These T cell receptor beta chains were read from a single sample in a study of blood T cell repertoires in COVID-19. Sequenced by immunoSEQ multiplex PCR; TCRdb stores in-frame clones only, minus some. The sample holds about 90,000 clones, 85% seen once. Sequencing was carried out using peripheral blood. Source of these receptors: a woman in her 70s with active or convalescent COVID-19. The CDR3 runs from the conserved cysteine through the conserved F or W. The order of the fields is CDR3 protein, V gene, clone size. Where a row states a size, it is once, few, many or the class of an expanded clone; other rows omit it.

cdr3_aa: CASSQEGSGGLAGELFF
v_call: TRBV4-1
clone_size: -

cdr3_aa: CASRTSGGLYNEQFF
v_call: TRBV5-1
clone_size: -

cdr3_aa: CASSFSPGRDTEAFF
v_call: TRBV7-9
clone_size: -

cdr3_aa: CASSLGGEWRPYEQYF
v_call: TRBV9
clone_size: -

cdr3_aa: CASSPFGLLGGYTF
v_call: TRBV5-4
clone_size: few

cdr3_aa: CASSVGAGTEAFF
v_call: TRBV9
clone_size: few

cdr3_aa: CAISESLTGGYEQYF
v_call: TRBV10-3
clone_size: -

cdr3_aa: CASSHLLAGGRNEQFF
v_call: TRBV14
clone_size: -

cdr3_aa: CASSLAVGGGYGYTF
v_call: TRBV11-2
clone_size: once

cdr3_aa: CASSPRPGTKTYEQYF
v_call: TRBV7-2
clone_size: once

cdr3_aa: CASSQQSGLLNTIYF
v_call: TRBV4-1
clone_size: -

cdr3_aa: CAGRTGGSGNTIYF
v_call: TRBV28
clone_size: -

cdr3_aa: CASSGGLLPGANVLTF
v_call: TRBV10-3
clone_size: -

cdr3_aa: CASSLWLVPYNEQFF
v_call: TRBV28
clone_size: -

cdr3_aa: CASSYSLNTEAFF
v_call: TRBV6-6
clone_size: once

cdr3_aa: CASSRGHVSGNTIYF
v_call: TRBV5-6
clone_size: -

cdr3_aa: CSVYAMDSPHGYTF
v_call: TRBV29-1
clone_size: -

cdr3_aa: CASSPETGGITEAFF
v_call: TRBV7-6
clone_size: -

cdr3_aa: CASSEQNTGELFF
v_call: TRBV2
clone_size: few

cdr3_aa: CASSPGQVNTGELFF
v_call: TRBV7-9
clone_size: -

cdr3_aa: CASSLQGMNTEAFF
v_call: TRBV5-6
clone_size: -

cdr3_aa: CASSRTGMRNQPQHF
v_call: TRBV5-1
clone_size: -

cdr3_aa: CSVAGFDKQPQHF
v_call: TRBV29-1
clone_size: -

cdr3_aa: CASSQAGGLHNEQFF
v_call: TRBV4-1
clone_size: -

cdr3_aa: CASSESIRTGGYEQYF
v_call: TRBV10-1
clone_size: -

cdr3_aa: CASSQAGTANTEAFF
v_call: TRBV4-1
clone_size: -